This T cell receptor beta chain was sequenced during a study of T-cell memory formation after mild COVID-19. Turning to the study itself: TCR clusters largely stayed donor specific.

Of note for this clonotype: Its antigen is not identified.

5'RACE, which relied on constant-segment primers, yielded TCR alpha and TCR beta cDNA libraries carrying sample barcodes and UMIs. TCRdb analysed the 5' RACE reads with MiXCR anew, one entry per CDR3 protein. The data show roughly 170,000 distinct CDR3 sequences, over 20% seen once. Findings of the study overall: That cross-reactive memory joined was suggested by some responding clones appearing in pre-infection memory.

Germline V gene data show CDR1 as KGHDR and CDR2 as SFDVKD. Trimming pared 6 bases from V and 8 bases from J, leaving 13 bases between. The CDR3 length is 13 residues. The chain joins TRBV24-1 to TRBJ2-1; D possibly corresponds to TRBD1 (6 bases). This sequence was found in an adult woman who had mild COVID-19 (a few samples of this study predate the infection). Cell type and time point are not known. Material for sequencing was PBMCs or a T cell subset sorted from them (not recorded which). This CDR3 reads CATSQGLADEQFF. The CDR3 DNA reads TGTGCCACCAGTCAGGGGCTGGCGGATGAGCAGTTCTTC.